These 19 T cell receptor beta chains came from one sample sequenced in a study of blood T cells in healthy people across ages. A second roughly 7 to 12 cycle PCR used barcoded and J-beta primers. MiXCR, applied by TCRdb to the 5' RACE reads, yields one record per CDR3 protein. Among more than 1,000,000 distinct CDR3 sequences listed, under 30% were seen once. The sample was also reused in another study, on T cells of mothers and their children.

Sequencing was done on a sample of blood. The source is a girl between 2 and 10 years old in good health.

The V gene is TRBV20-1, the J gene TRBJ2-5; possibly TRBD2 for D (6 bases). The CDR3 totals 11 residues. Trimming shortened V by 5 bases and J by 5 bases, and 9 bases separated the two germline ends. Germline V gives CDR1 DFQATT, CDR2 SNEGSKA (reference sequence). The CDR3 protein is CSAWDLETQYF. CDR3 DNA: TGCAGTGCTTGGGACTTGGAGACCCAGTACTTC.

The chain links TRBV6-2 or TRBV6-3 to TRBJ2-5; 9 bases agree with TRBD2. The CDR3 covers 16 residues. V lost 0 bases to trimming and J lost 2 bases; unmatched junction nucleotides: 4. Germline V gene data show CDR1 as MNHEY and CDR2 as SVGEGT. CDR3 DNA: TGTGCCAGCAGTTACTCGATCCTAGCGGGGCAAGAGACCCAGTACTTC. Translating gives CASSYSILAGQETQYF.

This clonotype was seen a few times. Because it lacks the conserved phenylalanine or tryptophan at the end, this CDR3 is likely a read error. J is TRBJ2-1 and V is TRBV6-2 or TRBV6-3; no firm D call. The V and J ends lost 5 bases and 3 bases respectively, with 5 bases between them. Germline values: CDR1 MNHEY, CDR2 SVGEGT. The CDR3 sequence is 12 residues long. CDR3 sequence (DNA): TGTGCCAGCAGTCGAAACTACAATGAGCAGTTCCTC. This encodes CASSRNYNEQFL.

The V and J genes are TRBV24-1 and TRBJ2-7; TRBD1 agrees at 10 bases. From germline, CDR1 is KGHDR and CDR2 SFDVKD. CDR3 length equals 15 residues. With 4 bases clipped from V and 5 bases from J, the junction kept 7 bases outside the gene matches. The chain's CDR3 is CATSDPGQGSHEQYF. Here the CDR3 DNA reads TGTGCCACCAGTGACCCGGGACAGGGGTCCCACGAGCAGTACTTC.

The chain is built from TRBV7-8 and TRBJ2-6; no firm D call. The CDR3 consists of 16 residues. Trimming took off 0 bases at V and 2 bases at J, with 8 bases between the two ends. The V gene's germline CDR1 is SGHVS and CDR2 FQNEAQ. The CDR3 sequence: CASSLALVPGANVLTF. The CDR3 DNA reads as TGTGCCAGCAGCTTAGCGCTCGTGCCTGGGGCCAACGTCCTGACTTTC.

The chain uses TRBV7-3 and TRBJ2-3; TRBD2 agrees at 12 bases. V shed 5 bases and J 0 bases; nucleotides not matched to a gene: 12. The CDR3 contains 19 residues. Germline loops: CDR1 SGHTA, CDR2 FQGTGA. The chain's CDR3 is CASSALLAGGSTSTDTQYF. CDR3 nucleotide sequence: TGTGCCAGCAGCGCGTTACTAGCGGGGGGCTCCACTAGCACAGATACGCAGTATTTT.

V gene TRBV29-1 combines with J gene TRBJ2-5, with D possibly TRBD1 on 5 matching bases. The J call could be wrong; TRBJ2-1 is a better fit for the DNA end. CDR3 length equals 14 residues. Germline lookup yields CDR1 SQVTM and CDR2 ANQGSEA. The CDR3 DNA sequence: TGCAGCGTTGAAGGGGTGGCAGGGCGGAATGAGCAGTTCTTC. Translating gives CSVEGVAGRNEQFF.

This clonotype occurred a few times. The V and J genes are TRBV18 and TRBJ1-1; tentatively, D is TRBD1 (6 bases). V lost 4 bases and J 4 bases, leaving 22 bases between the germline ends. Germline V gives CDR1 KGHSH, CDR2 LQKENI. The CDR3 is made up of 17 amino acids. The CDR3 DNA reads TGTGCCAGCTCACAATTGCCACAACAGGGTGGAGGCACTGAAGCTTTCTTT. It encodes CASSQLPQQGGGTEAFF.

The V call is TRBV5-1, the J call TRBJ2-2; D may be TRBD1 (6 bases). The CDR3 has 18 residues. V lost 0 bases and J lost 0, with 15 bases in between. Germline lookup yields CDR1 SGHRS and CDR2 YFSETQ. The CDR3 protein is CASSLAPRTVSNTGELFF. CDR3 DNA: TGCGCCAGCAGCTTGGCCCCTAGGACAGTTTCGAACACCGGGGAGCTGTTTTTT.

CDR3 amino acids: CASSVEIAGVEFNEQFF. The CDR3 DNA is TGTGCCAGCAGCGTGGAAATAGCGGGGGTAGAATTCAATGAGCAGTTCTTC. The J gene is TRBJ2-1, the V gene TRBV9; 9 bases agree with TRBD2. The CDR3 runs 17 residues. CDR1 is SGDLS, CDR2 YYNGEE, per germline. Trimming at V came to 2 bases and at J to 6 bases, leaving 12 bases not matched to a gene.

The table lists this clonotype with a few counts. The chain uses TRBV5-1 and TRBJ2-5, with D perhaps matching TRBD1 or TRBD2 (5 bases each). The CDR3 covers 15 residues. The germline V gene encodes CDR1 SGHRS and CDR2 YFSETQ. V lost 4 bases and J lost 0, with 13 bases in between. Here the CDR3 reads CASSPGSGYQETQYF. As DNA, the CDR3 is TGCGCCAGCAGCCCGGGGTCAGGGTACCAAGAGACCCAGTACTTC. Using reference TRBV5-1 and TRBJ2-5 for the parts outside the CDR3, the full variable domain is KAGVTQTPRYLIKTRGQQVTLSCSPISGHRSVSWYQQTPGQGLQFLFEYFSETQRNKGNFPGRFSGRQFSNSRSEMNVSTLELGDSALYLCASSPGSGYQETQYFGPGTRLLVL.

This clonotype was picked up a small number of times. The rearrangement joins TRBV5-1 to TRBJ2-7, with D uncertain. This CDR3 has 14 amino acids. V was shortened by 1 base and J by 0 bases, with 8 bases between the two germline ends. Germline V gene lookup returns CDR1 SGHRS and CDR2 YFSETQ. The CDR3 nucleotides are TGCGCCAGCAGCTTGAATCAAAACTCCTACGAGCAGTACTTC. Its translation: CASSLNQNSYEQYF. The full variable domain, with the rest looked up from reference TRBV5-1 and TRBJ2-7, is KAGVTQTPRYLIKTRGQQVTLSCSPISGHRSVSWYQQTPGQGLQFLFEYFSETQRNKGNFPGRFSGRQFSNSRSEMNVSTLELGDSALYLCASSLNQNSYEQYFGPGTRLTVT.

In its sample, this clonotype was seen a few times. This chain links TRBV7-2 with TRBJ1-4; 8 bases fit TRBD1. The junction had 12 bases not matched to a gene; V was cut back by 5 bases and J by 7 bases. The CDR3 totals 16 residues. Germline V lookup: CDR1 SGHTA, CDR2 FQGNSA. The CDR3 reads CASSADRGLRSEKLFF. The CDR3 DNA follows: TGTGCCAGCAGCGCTGACAGGGGCCTGAGGAGTGAAAAACTGTTTTTT.

This clonotype was counted at least ten times. The V gene is TRBV6-2 or TRBV6-3, the J gene TRBJ2-6; a possible D gene is TRBD1 (5 bases). Germline CDR1 and CDR2: MNHEY and SVGEGT. The CDR3 extends over 14 amino acids. With 7 bases removed from V and 2 bases from J, the gap between germline ends came to 9 bases. The CDR3: CASNDRTGANVLTF. CDR3 bases: TGTGCCAGCAATGACAGAACTGGGGCCAACGTCCTGACTTTC.

The genes are TRBV20-1 and TRBJ2-1; no definite D call. Trimming shortened V by 4 bases and J by 7 bases, and 5 bases separated the two germline ends. The CDR3 is made up of 10 amino acids. Per the germline V gene, CDR1 is DFQATT and CDR2 is SNEGSKA (reference sequence). The CDR3 nucleotides are TGCAGTGCTATAGGGAATGAGCAGTTCTTC. Encoded protein: CSAIGNEQFF.

This clonotype has ten or more counts. The chain uses TRBV29-1 and TRBJ2-7; 10 positions match TRBD2. The ends lost 7 bases at V and 4 bases at J; junction bases unmatched: 13. The CDR3 runs 15 residues. Germline V CDR1 and CDR2: SQVTM, ANQGSEA. In DNA form, the CDR3 reads TGCAGCGCCCTAAGGGGACTAGCGTATGAGTACGAGCAGTACTTC. The encoded protein is CSALRGLAYEYEQYF.

V usage is TRBV28 and J usage is TRBJ2-2; maybe TRBD2 (6 bases). CDR1 and CDR2 from the germline V gene are MDHEN and SYDVKM. V was shortened by 1 base and J by 9 bases, with 12 bases between the two germline ends. This CDR3 region has 14 residues. In DNA, the CDR3 is TGTGCCAGCAGTTTATCCTCACTAGCTTGGGAGCTGTTTTTT. Translation: CASSLSSLAWELFF.

This clonotype was picked up a small number of times. The chain joins TRBV7-3 to TRBJ2-2; 10 bases fit TRBD1. The CDR3 runs 17 residues. Per germline, CDR1 SGHTA and CDR2 FQGTGA. V trimming: 4 bases; J trimming: 7 bases; junction bases outside the gene matches: 12. CDR3 coding DNA: TGTGCCAGCAGCTGGGACCTCGGGACAGGGGATCTCGGGGAGCTGTTTTTT. This sequence encodes CASSWDLGTGDLGELFF. Full variable domain (outside the CDR3, taken from reference TRBV7-3 and TRBJ2-2): GAGVSQTPSNKVTEKGKYVELRCDPISGHTALYWYRQSLGQGPEFLIYFQGTGAADDSGLPNDRFFAVRPEGSVSTLKIQRTERGDSAVYLCASSWDLGTGDLGELFFGEGSRLTVL.

This chain joins TRBV2 and TRBJ2-7; perhaps D is TRBD1 or TRBD2 (6 bases each). Trimming removed 8 bases at V and 0 bases at J, with 11 bases between. The CDR3 covers 13 residues. From germline, CDR1 is SNHLY and CDR2 FYNNEI. CDR3 region: CASVGGVSYEQYF. The DNA of the CDR3 is TGTGCCAGCGTGGGGGGCGTCTCCTACGAGCAGTACTTC. The whole variable domain, filled in from reference TRBV2 and TRBJ2-7, reads EPEVTQTPSHQVTQMGQEVILRCVPISNHLYFYWYRQILGQKVEFLVSFYNNEISEKSEIFDDQFSVERPDGSNFTLKIRSTKLEDSAMYFCASVGGVSYEQYFGPGTRLTVT.